This T cell receptor beta chain was recorded in a study of cytomegalovirus exposure and HLA in healthy donors. Study results and limitations: For cytomegalovirus status, the classifier reportedly gave diagnoses with high specificity and sensitivity. An analysis done earlier found most TCR beta V segments productive about 90% or about 30% of the time.

Use of 60 Vbeta and 13 Jbeta primers characterized the PCR. Clones were sequenced by immunoSEQ multiplex PCR, and TCRdb holds only the in-frame ones, with some missing. The data show about 200,000 clones, with 70% seen just once and about 3% held by the top ten. V lost 5 bases, J lost 0 bases, and 8 bases lay in between. The germline gives CDR1 SGHAT, CDR2 FQNNGV. The CDR3 has 14 amino acids. This clone was seen once. Its antigen is undetermined. Sequenced sample: PBMCs. The V call is TRBV11-2, the J call TRBJ2-4; no definite D call. The origin of this receptor is a man aged 35 to 55 in good health and CMV-seropositive. The CDR3, as DNA: TGTGCCAGCAGCCTAACTCCAGCCAAAAACATTCAGTACTTC. This encodes CASSLTPAKNIQYF.